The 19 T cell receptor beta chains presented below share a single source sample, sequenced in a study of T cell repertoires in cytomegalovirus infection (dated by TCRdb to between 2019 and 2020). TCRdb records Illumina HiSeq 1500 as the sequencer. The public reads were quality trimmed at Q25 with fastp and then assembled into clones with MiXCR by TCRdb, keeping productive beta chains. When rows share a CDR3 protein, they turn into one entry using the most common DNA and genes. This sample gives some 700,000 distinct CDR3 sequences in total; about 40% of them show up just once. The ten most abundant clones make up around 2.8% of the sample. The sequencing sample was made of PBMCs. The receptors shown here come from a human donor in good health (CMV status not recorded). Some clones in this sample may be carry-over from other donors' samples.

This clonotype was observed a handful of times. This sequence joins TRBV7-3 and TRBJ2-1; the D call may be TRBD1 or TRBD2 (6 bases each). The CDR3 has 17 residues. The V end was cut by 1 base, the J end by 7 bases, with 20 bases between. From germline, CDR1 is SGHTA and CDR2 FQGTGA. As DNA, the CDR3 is TGTGCCAGCAGCTTAATAGGGAAGGGGGGTCAAGTGAATGAGCAGTTCTTC. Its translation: CASSLIGKGGQVNEQFF.

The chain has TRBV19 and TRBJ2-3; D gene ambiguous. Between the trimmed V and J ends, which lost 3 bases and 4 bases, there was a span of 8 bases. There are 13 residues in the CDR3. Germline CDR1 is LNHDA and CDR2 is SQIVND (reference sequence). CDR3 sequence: CASSMGTSDTQYF. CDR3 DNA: TGTGCCAGTAGTATGGGAACCTCAGATACGCAGTATTTT.

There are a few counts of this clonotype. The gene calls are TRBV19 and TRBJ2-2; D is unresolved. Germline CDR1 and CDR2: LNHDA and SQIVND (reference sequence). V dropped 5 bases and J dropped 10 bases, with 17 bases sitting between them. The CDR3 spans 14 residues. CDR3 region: CASSGPSTFEELFF. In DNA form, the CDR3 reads TGTGCCAGTAGTGGCCCTTCTACGTTCGAGGAGCTGTTTTTT.

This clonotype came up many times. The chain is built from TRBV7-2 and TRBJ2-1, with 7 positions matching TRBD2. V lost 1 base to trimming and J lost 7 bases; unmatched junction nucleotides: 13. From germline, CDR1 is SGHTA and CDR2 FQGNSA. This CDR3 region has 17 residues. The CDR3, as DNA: TGTGCCAGCAGCTTAGGGCCTCCGACGGGAGGAGGGAATGAGCAGTTCTTC. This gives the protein CASSLGPPTGGGNEQFF.

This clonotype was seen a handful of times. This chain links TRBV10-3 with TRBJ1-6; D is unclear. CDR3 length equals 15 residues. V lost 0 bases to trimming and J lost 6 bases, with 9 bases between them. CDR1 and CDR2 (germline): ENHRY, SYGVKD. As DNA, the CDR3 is TGTGCCATCAGTGAGTCGATGAGTTCTAATTCACCCCTCCACTTT. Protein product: CAISESMSSNSPLHF.

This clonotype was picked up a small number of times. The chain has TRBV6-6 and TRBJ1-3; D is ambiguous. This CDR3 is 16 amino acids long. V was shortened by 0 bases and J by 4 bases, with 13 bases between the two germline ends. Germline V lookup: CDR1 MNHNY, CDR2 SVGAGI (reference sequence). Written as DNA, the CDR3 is TGTGCCAGCAGTTACTCACAAGGTCTGTCAGGAAACACCATATATTTT. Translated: CASSYSQGLSGNTIYF.

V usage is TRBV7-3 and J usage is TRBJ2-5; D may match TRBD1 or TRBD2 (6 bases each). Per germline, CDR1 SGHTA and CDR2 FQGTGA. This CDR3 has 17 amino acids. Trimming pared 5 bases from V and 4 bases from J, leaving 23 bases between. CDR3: CASSPTKRGAGGETQYF. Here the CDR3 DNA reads TGTGCCAGCAGCCCAACAAAGAGGGGGGCTGGCGGAGAGACCCAGTACTTC. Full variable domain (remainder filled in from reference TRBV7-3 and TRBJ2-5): GAGVSQTPSNKVTEKGKYVELRCDPISGHTALYWYRQSLGQGPEFLIYFQGTGAADDSGLPNDRFFAVRPEGSVSTLKIQRTERGDSAVYLCASSPTKRGAGGETQYFGPGTRLLVL.

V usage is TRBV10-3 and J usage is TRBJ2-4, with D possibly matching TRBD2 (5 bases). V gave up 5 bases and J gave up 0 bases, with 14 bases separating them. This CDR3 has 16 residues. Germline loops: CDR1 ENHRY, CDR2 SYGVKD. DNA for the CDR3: TGTGCCATCAGTAAGGGTTCGGCGGGAGCCAAAAACATTCAGTACTTC. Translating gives CAISKGSAGAKNIQYF.

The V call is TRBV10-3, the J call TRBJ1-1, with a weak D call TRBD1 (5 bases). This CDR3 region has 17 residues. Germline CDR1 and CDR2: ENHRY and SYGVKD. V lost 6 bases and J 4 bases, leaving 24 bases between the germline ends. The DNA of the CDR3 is TGTGCCATCAGGGACGACAGCGTTTCAATTATTTTCACTGAAGCTTTCTTT. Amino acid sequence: CAIRDDSVSIIFTEAFF.

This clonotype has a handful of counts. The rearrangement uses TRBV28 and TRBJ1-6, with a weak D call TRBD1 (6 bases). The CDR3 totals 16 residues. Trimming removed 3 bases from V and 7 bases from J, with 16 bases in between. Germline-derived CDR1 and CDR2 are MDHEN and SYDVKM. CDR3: CASSFLVRGDNSPLHF. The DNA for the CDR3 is TGTGCCAGCAGTTTTCTCGTCAGGGGAGACAATTCACCCCTCCACTTT. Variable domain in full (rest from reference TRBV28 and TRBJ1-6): DVKVTQSSRYLVKRTGEKVFLECVQDMDHENMFWYRQDPGLGLRLIYFSYDVKMKEKGDIPEGYSVSREKKERFSLILESASTNQTSMYLCASSFLVRGDNSPLHFGNGTRLTVT.

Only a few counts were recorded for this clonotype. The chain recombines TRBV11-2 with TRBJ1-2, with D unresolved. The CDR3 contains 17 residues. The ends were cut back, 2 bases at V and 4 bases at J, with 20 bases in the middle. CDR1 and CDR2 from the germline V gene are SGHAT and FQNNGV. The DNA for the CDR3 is TGTGCCAGCAGCTTATCACGGCCAGCAGTATCTGGCTATGGCTACACCTTC. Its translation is CASSLSRPAVSGYGYTF.

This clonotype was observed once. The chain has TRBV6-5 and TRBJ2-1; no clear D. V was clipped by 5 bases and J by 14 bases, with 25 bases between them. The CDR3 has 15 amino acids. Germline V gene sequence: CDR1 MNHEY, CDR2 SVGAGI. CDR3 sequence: CASSEVANSYNDKFF. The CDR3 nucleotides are TGTGCCAGCAGTGAAGTGGCTAACTCCTACAATGATAAGTTCTTC.

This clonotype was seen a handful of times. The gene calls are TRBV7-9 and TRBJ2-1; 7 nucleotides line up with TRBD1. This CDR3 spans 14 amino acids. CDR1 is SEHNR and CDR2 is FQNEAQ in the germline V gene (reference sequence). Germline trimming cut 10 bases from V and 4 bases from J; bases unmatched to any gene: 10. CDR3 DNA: TGTGCCACCACGACCGGACAGGCATACAATGAGCAGTTCTTC. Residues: CATTTGQAYNEQFF.

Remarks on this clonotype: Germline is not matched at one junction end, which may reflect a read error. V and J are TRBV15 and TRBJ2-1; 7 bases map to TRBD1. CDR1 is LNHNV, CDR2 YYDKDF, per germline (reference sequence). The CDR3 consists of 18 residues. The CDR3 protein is CSTSREGGLANAYNEQFF. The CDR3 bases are TGTTCCACCAGCAGAGAAGGGGGCCTAGCAAACGCCTACAATGAGCAGTTCTTC.

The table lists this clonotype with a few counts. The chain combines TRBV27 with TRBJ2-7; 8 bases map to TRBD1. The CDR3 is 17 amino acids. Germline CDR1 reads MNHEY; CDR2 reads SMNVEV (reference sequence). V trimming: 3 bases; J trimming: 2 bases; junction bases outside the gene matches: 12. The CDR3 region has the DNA TGTGCCAGCAGTTTCTCCGATGGGGACAGGCACACCTACGAGCAGTACTTC. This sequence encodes CASSFSDGDRHTYEQYF.

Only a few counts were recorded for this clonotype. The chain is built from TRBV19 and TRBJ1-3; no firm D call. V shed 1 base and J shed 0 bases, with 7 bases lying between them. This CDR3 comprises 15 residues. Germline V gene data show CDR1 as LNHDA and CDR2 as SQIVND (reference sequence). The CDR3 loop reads CASSIGHFSGNTIYF. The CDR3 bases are TGTGCCAGTAGTATAGGACATTTCTCTGGAAACACCATATATTTT. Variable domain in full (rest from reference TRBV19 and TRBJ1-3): DGGITQSPKYLFRKEGQNVTLSCEQNLNHDAMYWYRQDPGQGLRLIYYSQIVNDFQKGDIAEGYSVSREKKESFPLTVTSAQKNPTAFYLCASSIGHFSGNTIYFGEGSWLTVV.

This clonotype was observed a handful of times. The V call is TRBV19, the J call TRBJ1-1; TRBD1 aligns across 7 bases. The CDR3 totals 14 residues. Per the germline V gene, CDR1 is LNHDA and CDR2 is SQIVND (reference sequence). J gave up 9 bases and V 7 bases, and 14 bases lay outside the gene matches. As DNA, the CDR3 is TGTGCCAGTAAGGCAGGGGGTATTGGTAACCAAGCTTTCTTT. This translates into CASKAGGIGNQAFF.

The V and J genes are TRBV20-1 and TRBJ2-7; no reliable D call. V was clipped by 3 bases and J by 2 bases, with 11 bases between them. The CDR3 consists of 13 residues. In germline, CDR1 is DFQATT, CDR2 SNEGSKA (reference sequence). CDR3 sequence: CSASVGSTYEQYF. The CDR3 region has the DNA TGCAGTGCTAGTGTAGGTTCTACCTACGAGCAGTACTTC.

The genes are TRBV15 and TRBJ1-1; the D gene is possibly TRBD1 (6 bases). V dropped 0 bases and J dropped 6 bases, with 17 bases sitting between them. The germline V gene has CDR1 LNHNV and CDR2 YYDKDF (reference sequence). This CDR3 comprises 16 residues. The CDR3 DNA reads TGTGCCACCAGCAGAGATACGTGGAGGGGGGCCCCTGAAGCTTTCTTT. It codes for CATSRDTWRGAPEAFF.